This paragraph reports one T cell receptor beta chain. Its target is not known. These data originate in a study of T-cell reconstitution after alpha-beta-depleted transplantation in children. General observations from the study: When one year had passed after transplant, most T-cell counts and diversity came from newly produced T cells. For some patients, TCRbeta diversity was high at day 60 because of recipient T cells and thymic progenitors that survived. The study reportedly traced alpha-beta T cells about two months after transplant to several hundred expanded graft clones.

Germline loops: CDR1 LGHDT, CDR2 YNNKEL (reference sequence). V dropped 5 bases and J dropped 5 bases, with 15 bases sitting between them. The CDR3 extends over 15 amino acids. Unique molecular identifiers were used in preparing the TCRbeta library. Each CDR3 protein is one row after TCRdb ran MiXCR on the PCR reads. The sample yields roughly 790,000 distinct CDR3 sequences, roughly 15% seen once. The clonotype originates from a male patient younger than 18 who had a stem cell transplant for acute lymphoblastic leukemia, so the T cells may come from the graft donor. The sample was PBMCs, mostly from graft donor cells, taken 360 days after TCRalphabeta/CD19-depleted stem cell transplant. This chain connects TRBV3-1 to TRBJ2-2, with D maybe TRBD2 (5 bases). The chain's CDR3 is CASSNGNFWTGELFF. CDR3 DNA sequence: TGTGCCAGCAGCAACGGGAACTTTTGGACCGGGGAGCTGTTTTTT. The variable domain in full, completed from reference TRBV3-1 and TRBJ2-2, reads DTAVSQTPKYLVTQMGNDKSIKCEQNLGHDTMYWYKQDSKKFLKIMFSYNNKELIINETVPNRFSPKSPDKAHLNLHINSLELGDSAVYFCASSNGNFWTGELFFGEGSRLTVL.